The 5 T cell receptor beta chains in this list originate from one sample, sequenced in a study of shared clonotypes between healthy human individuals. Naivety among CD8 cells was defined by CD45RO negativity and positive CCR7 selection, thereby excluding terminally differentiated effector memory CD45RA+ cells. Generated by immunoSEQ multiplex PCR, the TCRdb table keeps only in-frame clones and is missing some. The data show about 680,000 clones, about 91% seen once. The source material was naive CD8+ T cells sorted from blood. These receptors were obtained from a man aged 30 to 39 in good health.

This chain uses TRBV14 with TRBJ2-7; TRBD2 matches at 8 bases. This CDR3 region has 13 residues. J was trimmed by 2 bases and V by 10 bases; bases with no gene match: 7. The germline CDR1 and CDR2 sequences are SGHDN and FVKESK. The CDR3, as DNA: TGTGCCATTAGCGGGACCTACACCTACGAGCAGTACTTC. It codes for CAISGTYTYEQYF.

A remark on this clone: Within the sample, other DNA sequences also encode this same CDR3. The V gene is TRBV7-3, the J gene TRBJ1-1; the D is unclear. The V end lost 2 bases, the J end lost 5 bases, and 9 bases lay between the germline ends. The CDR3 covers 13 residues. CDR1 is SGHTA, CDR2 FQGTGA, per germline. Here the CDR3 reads CASSLGAGTEAFF. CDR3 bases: TGTGCCAGCAGCTTAGGAGCCGGAACTGAAGCTTTCTTT.

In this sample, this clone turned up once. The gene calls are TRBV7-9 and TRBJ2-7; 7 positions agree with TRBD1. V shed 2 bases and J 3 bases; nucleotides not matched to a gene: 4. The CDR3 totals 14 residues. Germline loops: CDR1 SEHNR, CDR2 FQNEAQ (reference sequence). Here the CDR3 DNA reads TGTGCCAGCAGCTTAACCGACAGGGTCTACGAGCAGTACTTC. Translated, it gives CASSLTDRVYEQYF.

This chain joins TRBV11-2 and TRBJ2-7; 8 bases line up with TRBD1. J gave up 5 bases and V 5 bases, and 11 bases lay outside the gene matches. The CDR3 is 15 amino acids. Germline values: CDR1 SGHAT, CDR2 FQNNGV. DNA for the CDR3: TGTGCCAGCAGCCTCGACCCGGGACAGGCCCACGAGCAGTACTTC. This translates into CASSLDPGQAHEQYF.

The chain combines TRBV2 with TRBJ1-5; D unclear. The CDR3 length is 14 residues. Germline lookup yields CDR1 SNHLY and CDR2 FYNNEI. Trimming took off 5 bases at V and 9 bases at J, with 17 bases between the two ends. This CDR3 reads CASSSGSPLMPQHF. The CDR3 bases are TGTGCCAGCAGTAGTGGAAGCCCACTAATGCCCCAGCATTTT.